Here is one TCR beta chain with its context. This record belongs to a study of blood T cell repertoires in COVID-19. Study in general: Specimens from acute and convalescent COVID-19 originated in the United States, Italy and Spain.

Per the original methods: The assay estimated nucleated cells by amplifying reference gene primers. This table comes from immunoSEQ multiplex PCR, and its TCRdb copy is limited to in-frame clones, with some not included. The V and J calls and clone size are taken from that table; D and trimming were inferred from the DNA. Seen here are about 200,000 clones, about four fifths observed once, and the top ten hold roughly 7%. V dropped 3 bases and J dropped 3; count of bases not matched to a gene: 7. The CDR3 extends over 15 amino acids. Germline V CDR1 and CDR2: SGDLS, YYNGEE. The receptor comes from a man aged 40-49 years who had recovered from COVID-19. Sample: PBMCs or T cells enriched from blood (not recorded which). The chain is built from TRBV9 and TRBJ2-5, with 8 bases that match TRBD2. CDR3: CASSAGTRPKETQYF. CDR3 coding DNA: TGTGCCAGCAGCGCCGGGACTAGACCGAAAGAGACCCAGTACTTC.